The 2 T cell receptor beta chains presented below share a single source sample, sequenced in a study of T cells in Graves' hyperthyroidism and ophthalmopathy. TCR beta CDR3 regions were amplified from RNA. The HTBI set primed first-round TCR CDR3 RT-PCR. TCRdb reprocessed the multiplex PCR reads via MiXCR and lists one record per CDR3 protein. The table has some 600,000 distinct CDR3 sequences, over 11% seen once. Sequenced sample: blood. These receptors came from a woman in her 30s with Graves' hyperthyroidism that later progressed to Graves' ophthalmopathy.

This clonotype was detected many times. The genes are TRBV11-3 and TRBJ2-5; a possible D gene is TRBD2 (6 bases). This CDR3 spans 12 amino acids. Germline CDR1 and CDR2: SGHNT and YENEEA. V lost 8 bases and J 5 bases, leaving 12 bases between the germline ends. CDR3 coding DNA: TGTGCCAGCGCCCAAAGCGGGGAGACCCAGTACTTC. Its translation: CASAQSGETQYF. The full variable domain, completed using reference TRBV11-3 and TRBJ2-5, is EAGVVQSPRYKIIEKKQPVAFWCNPISGHNTLYWYLQNLGQGPELLIRYENEEAVDDSQLPKDRFSAERLKGVDSTLKIQPAELGDSAVYLCASAQSGETQYFGPGTRLLVL.

This clonotype was found many times. The chain employs TRBV6-6 and TRBJ2-5; 7 bases are shared with TRBD1. J was trimmed by 6 bases and V by 0 bases; bases with no gene match: 10. This CDR3 region has 16 residues. Germline loops: CDR1 MNHNY, CDR2 SVGAGI (reference sequence). The CDR3 DNA follows: TGTGCCAGCAGTTACTCGAGGTCAGGGGGTAGGAAGACCCAGTACTTC. Its protein product is CASSYSRSGGRKTQYF.